This T cell receptor beta chain was observed in a study of radiotherapy plus CTLA-4 blockade in lung cancer. Looking at the study overall: In approximately 17% of patients, objective responses were seen; 25% to 40% had disease control.

This clone was observed once. The target antigen is unknown. CDR3 length: 13 residues. Germline CDR1 reads GTSNPN; CDR2 reads SVGIG (reference sequence). The V end was cut by 5 bases, the J end by 7 bases, with 17 bases between. CTLA-4 blockade using ipilimumab, together with focal radiation, was received by patients with chemo-refractory metastatic non-small-cell lung cancer. Whole-study results and caveats: How blood T cell clones changed early, along with interferon-beta, reportedly forecast response best. After treatment with radiotherapy plus ipilimumab, TCR clones that came from the tumor expanded in blood.

Libraries were prepared by immunoSEQ multiplex PCR; TCRdb keeps only in-frame clonotypes and omits some of them. The sample includes approximately 53,000 clones, approximately 85% seen only once; the top ten take around a quarter. The V call is TRBV30, the J call TRBJ1-2, with a weak D call TRBD1 (5 bases). The sequencing used peripheral blood, collected from a patient treated with radiotherapy plus ipilimumab. This TCR came from a human donor with non-small cell lung cancer whose response to radiotherapy plus ipilimumab could not be evaluated. This CDR3 reads CAWDIPGVPGYTF. CDR3 bases: TGTGCCTGGGACATCCCGGGGGTCCCTGGCTACACCTTC.